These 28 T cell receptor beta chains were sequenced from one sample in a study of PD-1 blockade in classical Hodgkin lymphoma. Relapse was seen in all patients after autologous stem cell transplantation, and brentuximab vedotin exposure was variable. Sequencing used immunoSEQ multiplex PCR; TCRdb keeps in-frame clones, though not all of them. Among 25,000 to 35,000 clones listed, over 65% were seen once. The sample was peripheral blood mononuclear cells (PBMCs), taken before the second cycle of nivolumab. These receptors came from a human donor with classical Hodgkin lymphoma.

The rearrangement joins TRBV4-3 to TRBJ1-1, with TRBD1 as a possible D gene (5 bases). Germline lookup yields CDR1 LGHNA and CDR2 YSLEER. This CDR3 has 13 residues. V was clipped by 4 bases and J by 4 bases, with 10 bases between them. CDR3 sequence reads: CASSPGVLTEAFF. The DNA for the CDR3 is TGCGCCAGCAGCCCGGGGGTTCTCACTGAAGCTTTCTTT.

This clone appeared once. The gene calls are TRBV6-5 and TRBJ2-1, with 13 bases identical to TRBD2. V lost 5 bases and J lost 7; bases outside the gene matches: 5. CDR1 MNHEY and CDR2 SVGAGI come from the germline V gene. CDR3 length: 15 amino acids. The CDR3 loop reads CASSPGTSGKNEQFF. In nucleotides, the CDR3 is TGTGCCAGCAGTCCCGGGACTAGCGGGAAGAATGAGCAGTTCTTC.

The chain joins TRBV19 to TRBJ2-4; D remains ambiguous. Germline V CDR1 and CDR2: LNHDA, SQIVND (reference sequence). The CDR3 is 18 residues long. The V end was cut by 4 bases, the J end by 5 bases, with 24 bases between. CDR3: CASSRTHAGWASENIQYF. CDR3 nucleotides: TGTGCCAGTAGTAGAACCCACGCCGGCTGGGCCTCCGAAAACATTCAGTACTTC.

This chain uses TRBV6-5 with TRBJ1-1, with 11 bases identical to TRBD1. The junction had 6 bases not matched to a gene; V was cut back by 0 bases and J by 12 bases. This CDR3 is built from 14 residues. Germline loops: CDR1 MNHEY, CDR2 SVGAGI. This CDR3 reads CASSYSQGQGGTFF. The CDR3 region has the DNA TGTGCCAGCAGTTACTCCCAGGGACAGGGGGGAACTTTCTTT.

In DNA, the CDR3 is TGTGCCAGCAGCTTAATTGTCAATGAGCAGTTCTTC. Protein: CASSLIVNEQFF. The gene calls are TRBV7-8 and TRBJ2-1; D not certain. V shed 2 bases and J shed 6 bases, with 5 bases lying between them. The CDR3 runs to 12 residues. Germline lookup yields CDR1 SGHVS and CDR2 FQNEAQ.

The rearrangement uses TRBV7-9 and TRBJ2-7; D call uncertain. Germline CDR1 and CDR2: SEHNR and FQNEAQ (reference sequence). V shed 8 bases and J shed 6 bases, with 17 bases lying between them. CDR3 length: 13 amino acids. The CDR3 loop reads CASSNAVPGEQYF. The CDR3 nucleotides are TGTGCCAGCTCCAACGCGGTCCCCGGCGAGCAGTACTTC.

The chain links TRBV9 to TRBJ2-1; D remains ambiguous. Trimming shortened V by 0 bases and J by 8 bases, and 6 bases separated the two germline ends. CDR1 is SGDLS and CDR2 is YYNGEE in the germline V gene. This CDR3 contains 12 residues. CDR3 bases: TGTGCCAGCAGCGTAGGAGGCTATGAGCAGTTCTTC. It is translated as CASSVGGYEQFF.

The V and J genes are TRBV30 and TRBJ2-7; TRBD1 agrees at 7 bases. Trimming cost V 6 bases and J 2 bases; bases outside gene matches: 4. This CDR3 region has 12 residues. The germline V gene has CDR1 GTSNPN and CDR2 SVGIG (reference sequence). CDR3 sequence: CACRTGTYEQYF. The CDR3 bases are TGTGCCTGTAGGACAGGAACCTACGAGCAGTACTTC. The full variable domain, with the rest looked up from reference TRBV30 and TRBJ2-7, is SQTIHQWPATLVQPVGSPLSLECTVEGTSNPNLYWYRQAAGRGLQLLFYSVGIGQISSEVPQNLSASRPQDRQFILSSKKLLLSDSGFYLCACRTGTYEQYFGPGTRLTVT.

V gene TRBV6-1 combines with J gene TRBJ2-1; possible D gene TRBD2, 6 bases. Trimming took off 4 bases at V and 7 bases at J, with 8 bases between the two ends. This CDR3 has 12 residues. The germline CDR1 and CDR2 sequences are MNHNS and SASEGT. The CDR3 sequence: CASSGGVNEQFF. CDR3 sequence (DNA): TGTGCCAGCAGTGGGGGGGTGAATGAGCAGTTCTTC.

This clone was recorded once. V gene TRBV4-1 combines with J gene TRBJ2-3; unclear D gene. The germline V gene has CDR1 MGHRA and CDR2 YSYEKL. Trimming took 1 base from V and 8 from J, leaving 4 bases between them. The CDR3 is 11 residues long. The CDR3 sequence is CASSQGGTQYF. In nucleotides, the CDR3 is TGCGCCAGCAGCCAAGGGGGTACGCAGTATTTT.

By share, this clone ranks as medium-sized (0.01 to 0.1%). The CDR3 spells CASSRTGGLTDTQYF. The CDR3 DNA reads as TGTGCCAGCAGCCGGACAGGGGGCCTGACAGATACGCAGTATTTT. V gene TRBV6-1 combines with J gene TRBJ2-3, with TRBD1 matching over 11 bases. CDR1 MNHNS and CDR2 SASEGT come from the germline V gene. This CDR3 has 15 residues. V shed 6 bases and J 3 bases; nucleotides not matched to a gene: 5.

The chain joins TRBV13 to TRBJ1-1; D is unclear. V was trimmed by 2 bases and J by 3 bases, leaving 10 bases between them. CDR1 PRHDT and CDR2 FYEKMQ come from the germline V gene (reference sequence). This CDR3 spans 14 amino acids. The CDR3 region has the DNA TGTGCCAGCAGCTTAACAGTTATCTACACTGAAGCTTTCTTT. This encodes CASSLTVIYTEAFF.

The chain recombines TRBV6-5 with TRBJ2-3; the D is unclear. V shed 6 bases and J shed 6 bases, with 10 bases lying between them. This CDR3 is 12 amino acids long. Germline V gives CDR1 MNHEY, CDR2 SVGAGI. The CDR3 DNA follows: TGTGCCAGCAGAACTTTCCCCGATACGCAGTATTTT. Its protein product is CASRTFPDTQYF.

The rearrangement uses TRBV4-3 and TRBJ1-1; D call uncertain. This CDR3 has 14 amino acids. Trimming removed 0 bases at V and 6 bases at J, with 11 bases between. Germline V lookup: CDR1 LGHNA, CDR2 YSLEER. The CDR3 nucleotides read TGCGCCAGCAGCCAAGATCTGGCCGCTTCTGAAGCTTTCTTT. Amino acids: CASSQDLAASEAFF.

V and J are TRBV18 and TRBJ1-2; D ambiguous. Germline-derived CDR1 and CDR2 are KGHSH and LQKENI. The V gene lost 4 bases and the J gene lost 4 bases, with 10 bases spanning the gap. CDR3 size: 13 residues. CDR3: CASSLAASYGYTF. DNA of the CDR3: TGTGCCAGCTCACTGGCAGCCAGCTATGGCTACACCTTC.

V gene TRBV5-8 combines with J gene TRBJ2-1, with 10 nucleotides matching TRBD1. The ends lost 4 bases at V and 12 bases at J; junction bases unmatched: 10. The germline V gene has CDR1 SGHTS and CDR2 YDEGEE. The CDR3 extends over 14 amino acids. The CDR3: CASSTRDRGLGQFF. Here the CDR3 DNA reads TGTGCCAGCAGCACCCGGGACAGGGGCTTGGGGCAGTTCTTC. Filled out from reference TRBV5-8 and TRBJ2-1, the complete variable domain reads EAGVTQSPTHLIKTRGQQATLRCSPISGHTSVYWYQQALGLGLQFLLWYDEGEERNRGNFPPRFSGRQFPNYSSELNVNALELEDSALYLCASSTRDRGLGQFFGPGTRLTVL.

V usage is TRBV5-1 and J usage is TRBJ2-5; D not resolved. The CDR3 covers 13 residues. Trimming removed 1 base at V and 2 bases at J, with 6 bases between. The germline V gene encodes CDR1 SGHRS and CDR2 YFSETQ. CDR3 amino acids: CASSLNRQETQYF. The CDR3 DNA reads TGCGCCAGCAGCTTGAACAGACAAGAGACCCAGTACTTC. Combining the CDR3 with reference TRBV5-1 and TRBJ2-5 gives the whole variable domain KAGVTQTPRYLIKTRGQQVTLSCSPISGHRSVSWYQQTPGQGLQFLFEYFSETQRNKGNFPGRFSGRQFSNSRSEMNVSTLELGDSALYLCASSLNRQETQYFGPGTRLLVL.

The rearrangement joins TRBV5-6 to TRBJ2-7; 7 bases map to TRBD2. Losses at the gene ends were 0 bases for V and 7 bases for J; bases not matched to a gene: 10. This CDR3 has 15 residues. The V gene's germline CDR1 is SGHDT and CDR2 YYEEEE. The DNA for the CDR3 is TGTGCCAGCAGCTTGGAGGGAGGGATCCCGAGGGAGCAGTACTTC. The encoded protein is CASSLEGGIPREQYF.

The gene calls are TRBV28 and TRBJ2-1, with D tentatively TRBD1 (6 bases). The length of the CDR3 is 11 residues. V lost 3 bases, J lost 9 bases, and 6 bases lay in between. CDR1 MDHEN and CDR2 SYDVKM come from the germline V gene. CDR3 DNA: TGTGCCAGCAGTTTGGACAGTGAGCAGTTCTTC. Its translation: CASSLDSEQFF.

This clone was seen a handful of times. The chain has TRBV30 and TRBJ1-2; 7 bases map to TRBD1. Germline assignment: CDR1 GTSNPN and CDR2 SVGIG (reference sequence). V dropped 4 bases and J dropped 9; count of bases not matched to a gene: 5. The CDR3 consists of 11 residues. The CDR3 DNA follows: TGTGCCTGGACCGGGACAGTGAGCTACACCTTC. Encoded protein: CAWTGTVSYTF.

For the CDR3, the DNA is TGTGCCAGCAGCTTAGACAGGCCTACGGGCAGGGGCAATCAGCCCCAGCATTTT. Translating it yields CASSLDRPTGRGNQPQHF. V gene TRBV7-8 combines with J gene TRBJ1-5; D is possibly TRBD1 (5 bases). V was cut by 1 base and J by 2 bases, with 18 bases left in between. The CDR3 covers 18 residues. CDR1 and CDR2 from the germline V gene are SGHVS and FQNEAQ.

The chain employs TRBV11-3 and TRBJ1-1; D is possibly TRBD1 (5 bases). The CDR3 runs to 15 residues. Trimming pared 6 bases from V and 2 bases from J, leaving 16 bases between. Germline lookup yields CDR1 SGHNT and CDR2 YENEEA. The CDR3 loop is CASSLPQGFNTEAFF. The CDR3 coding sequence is TGTGCCAGCAGTTTACCTCAGGGCTTTAACACTGAAGCTTTCTTT.

This chain's CDR3 is CASSEARTMNTEAFF. In nucleotides, the CDR3 is TGTGCCAGCAGTGAAGCTAGGACCATGAACACTGAAGCTTTCTTT. V is TRBV2 and J is TRBJ1-1; no definite D call. V was clipped by 0 bases and J by 0 bases, with 8 bases between them. The CDR3 has 15 amino acids. From germline, CDR1 is SNHLY and CDR2 FYNNEI.

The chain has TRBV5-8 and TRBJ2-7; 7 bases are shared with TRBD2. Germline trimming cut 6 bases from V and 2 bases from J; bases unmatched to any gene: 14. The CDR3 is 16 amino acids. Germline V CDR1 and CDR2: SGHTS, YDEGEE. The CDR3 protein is CASTAGGDSDPYEQYF. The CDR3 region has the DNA TGTGCCAGCACAGCTGGGGGGGACTCGGACCCCTACGAGCAGTACTTC. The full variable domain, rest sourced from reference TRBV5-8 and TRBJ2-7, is EAGVTQSPTHLIKTRGQQATLRCSPISGHTSVYWYQQALGLGLQFLLWYDEGEERNRGNFPPRFSGRQFPNYSSELNVNALELEDSALYLCASTAGGDSDPYEQYFGPGTRLTVT.

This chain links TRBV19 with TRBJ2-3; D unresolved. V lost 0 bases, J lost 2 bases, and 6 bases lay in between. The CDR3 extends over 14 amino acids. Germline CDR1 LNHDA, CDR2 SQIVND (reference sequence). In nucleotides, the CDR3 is TGTGCCAGTAGTATAGAAGACTTCACAGATACGCAGTATTTT. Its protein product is CASSIEDFTDTQYF.

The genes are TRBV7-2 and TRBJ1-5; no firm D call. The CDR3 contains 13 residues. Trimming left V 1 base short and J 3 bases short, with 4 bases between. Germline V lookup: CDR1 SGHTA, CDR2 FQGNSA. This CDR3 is CASSLGNNQPQHF. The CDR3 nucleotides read TGTGCCAGCAGCTTAGGCAACAATCAGCCCCAGCATTTT. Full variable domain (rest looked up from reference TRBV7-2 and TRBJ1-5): GAGVSQSPSNKVTEKGKDVELRCDPISGHTALYWYRQSLGQGLEFLIYFQGNSAPDKSGLPSDRFSAERTGGSVSTLTIQRTQQEDSAVYLCASSLGNNQPQHFGDGTRLSIL.

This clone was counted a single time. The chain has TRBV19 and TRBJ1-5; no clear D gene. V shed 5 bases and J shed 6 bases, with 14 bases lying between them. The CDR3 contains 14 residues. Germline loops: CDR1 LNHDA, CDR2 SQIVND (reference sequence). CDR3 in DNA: TGTGCCAGTAGTCCCCTCGGGATGGGTCAGCCCCAGCATTTT. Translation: CASSPLGMGQPQHF.

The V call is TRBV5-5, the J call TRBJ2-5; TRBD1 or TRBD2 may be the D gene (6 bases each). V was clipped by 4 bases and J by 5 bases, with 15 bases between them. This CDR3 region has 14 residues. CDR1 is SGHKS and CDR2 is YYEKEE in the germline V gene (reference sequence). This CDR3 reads CASSRMGGKETQYF. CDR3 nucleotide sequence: TGTGCCAGCAGCAGGATGGGGGGCAAGGAGACCCAGTACTTC.